The 2 T cell receptor beta chains below come from one sample, sequenced in a study of shared clonotypes between healthy human individuals. The assay was immunoSEQ multiplex PCR, and TCRdb's table has in-frame clones only and misses some. The sample has around 1 million clones, around three quarters seen once. The sequenced material came from memory CD4+ T cells sorted from blood. The subset was: CD45RA-negative fraction. These receptors were taken from a man younger than 35 in good health.

This clone was detected only once. The V call is TRBV10-3, the J call TRBJ2-3, with TRBD1 identical over 12 bases. The CDR3 spans 17 residues. Trimming at V came to 0 bases and at J to 6 bases, leaving 7 bases not matched to a gene. The V gene's germline CDR1 is ENHRY and CDR2 SYGVKD. The CDR3 DNA reads as TGTGCCATCAGTGAGTCGCCGGGACAGGGGGCGGGGGATACGCAGTATTTT. This translates into CAISESPGQGAGDTQYF.

The rearrangement links TRBV30 to TRBJ1-2; 7 bases are shared with TRBD1. The CDR3 has 12 residues. Unmatched junction bases numbered 5, after V lost 3 bases and J lost 7 bases. Per the germline V gene, CDR1 is GTSNPN and CDR2 is SVGIG (reference sequence). The CDR3 DNA is TGTGCCTGGAGCGGGACAGTAGGTGGCTACACCTTC. Translated: CAWSGTVGGYTF.